Sequencing of this T cell receptor beta chain was carried out in a study of breast tumors, draining lymph nodes, adjacent tissues (dated by TCRdb to the mid-2010s). Some background on the complete study: TCR beta repertoires were compared across tumor, adjacent nontumor tissue and axillary lymph nodes obtained from breast cancer patients. In human breast cancer, the study set out to assess how tumor, surrounding tissue and draining lymph node repertoires relate to one another and whether T cells might be exchanged between them. Overall study outcomes, separate from this receptor: A scenario in which most tumor T cells derive from the lymph node and then expand within tumor tissue was judged to be consistent with the data. Tumor T-cell repertoires showed less diversity than lymph node repertoires and more diversity than nontumor tissue repertoires, and tumor T-cell repertoires showed preferential V and J gene usage. Tumor and nontumor tissue repertoires were significantly more similar in luminal-like than in basal-like breast cancer. Rather than being directly demonstrated, the conclusion that tumor T cells originate in lymph nodes was presented as consistent with a hypothesis.

CDR1 and CDR2 are read off the germline V gene as MNHNS and SASEGT. The V and J ends are trimmed by 2 bases and 4 bases, leaving 6 bases between them. The CDR3 runs 14 residues from the cysteine to the phenylalanine. Solely the CDR3 DNA is kept, with 42 bases framed from the first base. In its sample, this clonotype comes out as medium-sized (0.01 to 0.1%). Its specific antigen is unknown. Base qualities were left out, and no much larger clone turns up one base away. Reads for this sample came from an Illumina HiSeq 2000. TCR beta chain libraries were generated by multiplex PCR amplification. The amplified TCR beta chain products were analyzed by high-throughput sequencing. TCRdb reworked the public reads: Q25 trimming with fastp, MiXCR clone assembly, productive beta chains retained. Every distinct CDR3 protein forms one entry, paired with its most common genes and DNA. The sample contains about 11,000 distinct CDR3 sequences, roughly 40% of them found a single time. The ten largest make up 13% to 15% of the sample.

Input material: breast tumor tissue. In this chain, TRBV6-1 is recombined with TRBJ1-6; no confident D gene assignment can be made. The origin of this receptor is a female donor with breast cancer. Some clones in this sample may be carry-over from other donors' samples. CDR3 loop: CASSEPVYNSPLHF. The DNA sequence reads TGTGCCAGCAGTGAACCGGTGTATAATTCACCCCTCCACTTT.